This section outlines one T cell receptor beta chain sequence together with its context. Its antigen remains unknown. This specimen comes from a study of shared clonotypes between healthy human individuals. On the study more broadly: Used for every donor were three CD4 naive, three CD4 memory, two CD8 naive and one CD8 memory plate. Findings and caveats of the study: Despite large depth, rarefaction showed incomplete sorted-subset sequencing. The generation probabilities recorded for non-shared clonotypes fell below those of clonotypes shared by all four donors. Donor scarcity curtailed the genetic and exposure-history diversity represented herein.

TCRdb keeps only in-frame clones here, not all; method: immunoSEQ multiplex PCR. The sample records some 2.1 million clones, roughly 93% being singletons. The germline V and J ends were trimmed by 6 bases and 0 bases, with 12 bases remaining between them. The CDR3 sequence is 14 residues long. Per germline, CDR1 LNHDA and CDR2 SQIVND (reference sequence). CD45RO-negative, CCR7-selected cells formed the naive CD8 fraction, which excluded terminally differentiated effector memory CD45RA+ cells. The chain carries TRBV19 and TRBJ2-7; D unclear. The receptor's source is a man in his late teens or twenties in good health. Some clones in this sample may be carry-over from other donors' samples. The source material was naive CD8+ T cells from PBMCs. The CDR3 region is CASSMGGSSYEQYF. CDR3 in DNA: TGTGCCAGTAGCATGGGCGGAAGCTCCTACGAGCAGTACTTC.